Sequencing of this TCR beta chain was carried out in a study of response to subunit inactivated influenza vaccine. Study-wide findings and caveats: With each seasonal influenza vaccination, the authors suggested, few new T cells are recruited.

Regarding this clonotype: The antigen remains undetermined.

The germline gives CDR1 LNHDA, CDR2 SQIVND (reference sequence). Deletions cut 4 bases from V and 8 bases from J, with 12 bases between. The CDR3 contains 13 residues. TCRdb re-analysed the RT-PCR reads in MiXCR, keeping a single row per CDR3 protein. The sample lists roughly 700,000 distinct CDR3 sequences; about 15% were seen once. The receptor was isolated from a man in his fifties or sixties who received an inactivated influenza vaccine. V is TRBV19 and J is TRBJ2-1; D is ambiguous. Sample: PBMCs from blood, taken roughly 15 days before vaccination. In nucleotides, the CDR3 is TGTGCCAGTAGTACGGCAACGTGGCATGAGCAGTTCTTC. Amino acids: CASSTATWHEQFF.